The entry below gives a single TCR beta chain sequence along with its context. The junction differs from germline at one of its ends, possibly a read error. This sample was taken from a study of blood T cells in healthy people across ages. It was with a sample-barcoded 5' primer and a J-beta primer mix that a second PCR of about 7 to 12 cycles was run. TCRdb ran MiXCR on the 5' RACE reads and lists one entry per CDR3 protein. The table records roughly 1.5 million distinct CDR3 sequences, 35% to 45% of them present only once. Germline V lookup: CDR1 DFQATT, CDR2 SNEGSKA (reference sequence). This CDR3 is 15 amino acids long. Each individual donor underwent a draw of approximately 10 milliliters of peripheral blood.

The chain recombines TRBV20-1 with TRBJ1-1, with D perhaps TRBD1 (5 bases). Sequenced sample: blood. The clonotype originates from a young woman in good health. The CDR3 is CSARDLGHLNTEAFF. DNA of the CDR3: TGCAGTGCCAGAGATCTCGGACACCTGAACACTGAAGCTTTCTTT.